The text below deals with one TCR beta chain. Its target is unknown. There are 14 residues in the CDR3. The V end was cut by 2 bases, the J end by 3 bases, with 10 bases between. Looked up from germline, CDR1 is MGHDK and CDR2 is SYGVNS. This specimen belongs to a study of T cell repertoires in cytomegalovirus infection. Study context: Used in the study were CMV epitopes, some recently identified and HLA-C-restricted, others well-studied and HLA-B-restricted.

Using its own MiXCR run on the reads, TCRdb lists one record per CDR3 protein. The sample lists 70,000 to 85,000 distinct CDR3 sequences, roughly 39% occurring once. The material sequenced was CD8+ T cells from cultured PBMCs, taken from culture after CMV antigen stimulation. The rearrangement uses TRBV25-1 and TRBJ1-1; D is uncertain. This clonotype originated in a human donor in good health (CMV status not recorded). Some clones in this sample may be carry-over from other donors' samples. CDR3 bases: TGTGCCAGCAGTGAACAGCAGGATTACACTGAAGCTTTCTTT. Translating it yields CASSEQQDYTEAFF.